Each of the 3 T cell receptor beta chains below was sequenced from the same sample in a study of T-cell reconstitution after alpha-beta-depleted transplantation in children. Unique molecular identifiers were built into the TCRbeta library. TCRdb recomputed calls from the PCR reads with MiXCR, one row per CDR3 protein. The sample lists about 120,000 distinct CDR3 sequences, 10% to 13% occurring once. Sequenced here: PBMCs from the stem cell graft donor, sampled from the stem cell graft. These receptors all stem from a human donor who donated a stem cell graft to a child with acute lymphoblastic leukemia.

This clonotype came up many times. V usage is TRBV29-1 and J usage is TRBJ2-2, with a possible D match to TRBD2 (6 bases). Between the trimmed V and J ends, which lost 5 bases and 0 bases, there was a span of 10 bases. Germline V CDR1 and CDR2: SQVTM, ANQGSEA. The CDR3 contains 14 residues. This CDR3 is CSVRDSANTGELFF. In nucleotides, the CDR3 is TGCAGCGTTCGGGACTCCGCGAACACCGGGGAGCTGTTTTTT.

This clonotype was detected many times. The chain carries TRBV25-1 and TRBJ2-7, with 8 nucleotides matching TRBD1. The CDR3 runs 16 residues. Germline CDR1 and CDR2: MGHDK and SYGVNS. Trimming cost V 2 bases and J 1 base; bases outside gene matches: 7. CDR3 coding DNA: TGTGCCAGCAGTGAAGGTAGGGGACAGGCTTCCTACGAGCAGTACTTC. This translates into CASSEGRGQASYEQYF.

This clonotype was observed many times. One end of the junction is discordant with germline, which a read error may explain. This chain links TRBV5-1 with TRBJ1-1; D gene uncertain. The CDR3 covers 14 residues. The germline V gene encodes CDR1 SGHRS and CDR2 YFSETQ. Here the CDR3 DNA reads TGCGCCAGCAGCTTGTCCGCAGTGAACACTGAAGCTTTATTT. The encoded protein is CASSLSAVNTEALF.